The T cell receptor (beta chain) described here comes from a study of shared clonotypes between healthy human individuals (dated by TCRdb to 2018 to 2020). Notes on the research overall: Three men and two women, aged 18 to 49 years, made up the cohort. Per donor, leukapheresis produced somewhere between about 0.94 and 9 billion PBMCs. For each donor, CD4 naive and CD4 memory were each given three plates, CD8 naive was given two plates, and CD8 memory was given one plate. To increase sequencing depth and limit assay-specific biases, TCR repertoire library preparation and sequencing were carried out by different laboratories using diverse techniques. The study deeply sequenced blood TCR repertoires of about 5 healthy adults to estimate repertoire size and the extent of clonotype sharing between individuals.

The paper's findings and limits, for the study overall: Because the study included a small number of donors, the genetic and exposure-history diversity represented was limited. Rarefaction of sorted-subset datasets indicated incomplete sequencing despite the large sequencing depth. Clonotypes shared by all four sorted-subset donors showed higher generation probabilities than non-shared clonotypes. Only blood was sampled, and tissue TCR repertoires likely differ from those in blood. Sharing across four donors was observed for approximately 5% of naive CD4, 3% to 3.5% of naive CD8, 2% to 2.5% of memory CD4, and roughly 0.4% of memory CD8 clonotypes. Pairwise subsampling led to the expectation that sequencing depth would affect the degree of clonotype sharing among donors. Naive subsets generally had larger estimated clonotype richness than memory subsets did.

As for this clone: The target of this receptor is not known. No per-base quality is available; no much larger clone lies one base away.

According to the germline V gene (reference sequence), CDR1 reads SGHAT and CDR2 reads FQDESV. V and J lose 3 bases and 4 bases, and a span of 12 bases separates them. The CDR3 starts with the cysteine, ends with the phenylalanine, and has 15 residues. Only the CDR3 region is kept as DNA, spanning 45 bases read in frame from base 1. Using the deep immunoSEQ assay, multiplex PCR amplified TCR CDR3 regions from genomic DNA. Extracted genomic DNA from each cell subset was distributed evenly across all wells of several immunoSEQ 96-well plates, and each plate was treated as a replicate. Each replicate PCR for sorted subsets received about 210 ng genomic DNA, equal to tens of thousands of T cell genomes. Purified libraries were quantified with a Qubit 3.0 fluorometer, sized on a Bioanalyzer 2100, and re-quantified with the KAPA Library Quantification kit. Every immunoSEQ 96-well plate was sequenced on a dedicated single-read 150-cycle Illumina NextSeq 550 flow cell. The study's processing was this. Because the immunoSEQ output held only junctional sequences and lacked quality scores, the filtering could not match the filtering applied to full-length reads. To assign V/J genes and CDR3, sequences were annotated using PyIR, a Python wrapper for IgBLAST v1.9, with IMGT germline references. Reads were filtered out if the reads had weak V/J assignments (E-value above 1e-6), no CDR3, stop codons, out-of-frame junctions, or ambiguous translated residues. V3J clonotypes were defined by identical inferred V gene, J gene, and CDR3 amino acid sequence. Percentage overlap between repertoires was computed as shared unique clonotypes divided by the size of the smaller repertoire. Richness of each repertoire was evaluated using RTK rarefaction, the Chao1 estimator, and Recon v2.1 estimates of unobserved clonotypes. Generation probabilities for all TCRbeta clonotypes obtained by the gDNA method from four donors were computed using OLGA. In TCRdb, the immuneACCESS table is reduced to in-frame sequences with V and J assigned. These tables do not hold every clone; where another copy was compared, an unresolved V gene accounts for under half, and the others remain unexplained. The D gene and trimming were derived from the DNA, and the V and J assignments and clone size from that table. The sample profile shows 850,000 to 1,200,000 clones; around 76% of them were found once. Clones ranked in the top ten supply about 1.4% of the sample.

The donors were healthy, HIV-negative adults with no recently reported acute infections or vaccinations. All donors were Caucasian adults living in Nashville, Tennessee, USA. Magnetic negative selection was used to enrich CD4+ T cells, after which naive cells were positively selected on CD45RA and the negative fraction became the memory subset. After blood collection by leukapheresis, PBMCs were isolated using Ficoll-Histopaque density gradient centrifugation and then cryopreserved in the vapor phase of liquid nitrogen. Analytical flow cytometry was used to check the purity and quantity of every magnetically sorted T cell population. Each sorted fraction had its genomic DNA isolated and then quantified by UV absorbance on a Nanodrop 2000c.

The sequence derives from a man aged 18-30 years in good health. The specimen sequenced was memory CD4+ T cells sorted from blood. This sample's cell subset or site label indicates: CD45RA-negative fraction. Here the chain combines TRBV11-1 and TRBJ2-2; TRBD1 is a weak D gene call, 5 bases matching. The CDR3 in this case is CASSFTGAGTGELFF. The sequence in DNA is TGTGCCAGCAGCTTCACTGGGGCTGGCACCGGGGAGCTGTTTTTT.